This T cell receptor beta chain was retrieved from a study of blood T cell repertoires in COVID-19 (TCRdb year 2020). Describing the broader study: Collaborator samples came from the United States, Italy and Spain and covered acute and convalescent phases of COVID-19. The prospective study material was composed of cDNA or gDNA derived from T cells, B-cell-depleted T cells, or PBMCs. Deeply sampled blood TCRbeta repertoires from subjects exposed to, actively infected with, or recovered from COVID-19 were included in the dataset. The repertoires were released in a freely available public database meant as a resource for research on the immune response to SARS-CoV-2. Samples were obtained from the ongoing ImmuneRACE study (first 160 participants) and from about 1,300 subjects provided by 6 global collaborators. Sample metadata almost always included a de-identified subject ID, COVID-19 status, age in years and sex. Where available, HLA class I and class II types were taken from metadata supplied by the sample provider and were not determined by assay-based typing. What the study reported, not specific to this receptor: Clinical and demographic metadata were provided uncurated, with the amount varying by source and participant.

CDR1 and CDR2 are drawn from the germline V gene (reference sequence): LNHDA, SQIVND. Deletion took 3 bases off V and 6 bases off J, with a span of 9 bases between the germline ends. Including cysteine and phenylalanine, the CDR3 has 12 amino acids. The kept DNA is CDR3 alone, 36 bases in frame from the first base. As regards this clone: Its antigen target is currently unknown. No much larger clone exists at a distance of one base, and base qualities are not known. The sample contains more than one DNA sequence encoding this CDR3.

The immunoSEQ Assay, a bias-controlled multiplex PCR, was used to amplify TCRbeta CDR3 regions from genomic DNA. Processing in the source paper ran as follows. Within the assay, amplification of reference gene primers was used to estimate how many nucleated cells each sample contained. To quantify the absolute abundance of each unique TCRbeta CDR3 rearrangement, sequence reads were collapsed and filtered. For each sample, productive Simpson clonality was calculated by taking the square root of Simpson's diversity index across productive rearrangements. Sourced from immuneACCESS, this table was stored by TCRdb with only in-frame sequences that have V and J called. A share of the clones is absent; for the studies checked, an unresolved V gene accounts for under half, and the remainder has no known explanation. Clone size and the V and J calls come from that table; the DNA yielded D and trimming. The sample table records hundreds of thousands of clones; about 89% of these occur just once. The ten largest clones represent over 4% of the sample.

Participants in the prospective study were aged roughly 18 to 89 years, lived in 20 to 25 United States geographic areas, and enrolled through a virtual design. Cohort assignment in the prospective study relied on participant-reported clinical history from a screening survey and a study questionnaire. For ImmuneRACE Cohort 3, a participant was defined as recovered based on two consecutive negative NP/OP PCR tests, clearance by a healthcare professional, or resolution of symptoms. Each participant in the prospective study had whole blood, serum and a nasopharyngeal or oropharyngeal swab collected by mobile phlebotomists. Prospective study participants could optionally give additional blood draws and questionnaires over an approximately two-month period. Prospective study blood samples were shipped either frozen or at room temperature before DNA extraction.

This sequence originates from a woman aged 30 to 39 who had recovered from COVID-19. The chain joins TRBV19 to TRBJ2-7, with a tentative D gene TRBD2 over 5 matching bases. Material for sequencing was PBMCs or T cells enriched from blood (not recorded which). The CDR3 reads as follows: CASSMGVSEQYF. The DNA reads TGTGCCAGTAGTATGGGAGTTTCCGAGCAGTACTTC.